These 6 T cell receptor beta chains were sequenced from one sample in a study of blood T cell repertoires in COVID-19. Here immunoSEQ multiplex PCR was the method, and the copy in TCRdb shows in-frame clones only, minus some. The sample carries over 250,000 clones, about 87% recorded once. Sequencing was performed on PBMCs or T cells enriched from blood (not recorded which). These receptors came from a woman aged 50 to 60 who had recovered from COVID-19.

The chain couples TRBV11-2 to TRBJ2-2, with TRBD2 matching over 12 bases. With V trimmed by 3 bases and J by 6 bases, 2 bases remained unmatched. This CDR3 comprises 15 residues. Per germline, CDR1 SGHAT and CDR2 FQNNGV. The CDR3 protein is CASSFTSGRSGELFF. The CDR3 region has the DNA TGTGCCAGCAGCTTTACTAGCGGGAGGTCCGGGGAGCTGTTTTTT.

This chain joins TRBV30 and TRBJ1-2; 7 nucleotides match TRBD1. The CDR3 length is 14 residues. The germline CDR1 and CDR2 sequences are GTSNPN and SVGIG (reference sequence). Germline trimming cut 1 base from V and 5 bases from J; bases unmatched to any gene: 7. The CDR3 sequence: CAWSARQGIYGYTF. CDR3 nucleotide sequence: TGTGCCTGGAGTGCGCGACAGGGAATTTATGGCTACACCTTC.

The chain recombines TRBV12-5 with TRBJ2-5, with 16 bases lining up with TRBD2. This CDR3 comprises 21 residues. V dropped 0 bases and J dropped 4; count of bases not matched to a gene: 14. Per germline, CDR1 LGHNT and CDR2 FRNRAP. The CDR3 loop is CASGLVGGTSGRAVSVETQYF. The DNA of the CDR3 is TGTGCTAGTGGTTTGGTAGGGGGGACTAGCGGGAGGGCCGTCTCGGTAGAGACCCAGTACTTC.

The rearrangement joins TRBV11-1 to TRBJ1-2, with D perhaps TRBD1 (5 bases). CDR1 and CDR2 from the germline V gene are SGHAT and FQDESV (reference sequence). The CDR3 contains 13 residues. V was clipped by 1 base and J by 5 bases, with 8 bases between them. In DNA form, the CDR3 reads TGTGCCAGCAGCTTAGACAGGAATTATGGCTACACCTTC. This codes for CASSLDRNYGYTF.

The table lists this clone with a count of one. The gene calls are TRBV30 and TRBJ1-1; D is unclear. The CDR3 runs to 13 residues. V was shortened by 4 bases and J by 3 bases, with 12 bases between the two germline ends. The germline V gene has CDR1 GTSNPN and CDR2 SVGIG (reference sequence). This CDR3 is CAWTIRGDTEAFF. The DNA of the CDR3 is TGTGCCTGGACAATACGGGGTGACACTGAAGCTTTCTTT.

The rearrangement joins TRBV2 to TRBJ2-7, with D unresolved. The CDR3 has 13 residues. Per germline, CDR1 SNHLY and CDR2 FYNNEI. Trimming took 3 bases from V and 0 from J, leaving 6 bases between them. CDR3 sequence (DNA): TGTGCCAGCAGTGAGCCGGTCTCCTACGAGCAGTACTTC. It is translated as CASSEPVSYEQYF.